This TCR beta chain came from a study of T-cell memory formation after mild COVID-19. The CDR3 is 16 amino acids. Germline V lookup: CDR1 SGHTA, CDR2 FQGTGA. The V segment lost 4 bases and the J segment 6 bases; nucleotides outside the gene matches: 10. MiXCR, applied by TCRdb to the 5' RACE reads, yields one record per CDR3 protein. The repertoire holds 450,000 to 650,000 distinct CDR3 sequences, with about a fifth as singletons. This clonotype appeared a few times. Input material: PBMCs or a T cell subset sorted from them (not recorded which). This TCR derives from an adult woman who had mild COVID-19 (a few samples of this study predate the infection). Cell type and time point are not known. The J gene is TRBJ2-2, the V gene TRBV7-3, with TRBD1 matching over 8 bases. CDR3 in DNA: TGTGCCAGCAGCTCGCGAGGGACAGGAGACCCCGGGGAGCTGTTTTTT. Amino acids: CASSSRGTGDPGELFF.